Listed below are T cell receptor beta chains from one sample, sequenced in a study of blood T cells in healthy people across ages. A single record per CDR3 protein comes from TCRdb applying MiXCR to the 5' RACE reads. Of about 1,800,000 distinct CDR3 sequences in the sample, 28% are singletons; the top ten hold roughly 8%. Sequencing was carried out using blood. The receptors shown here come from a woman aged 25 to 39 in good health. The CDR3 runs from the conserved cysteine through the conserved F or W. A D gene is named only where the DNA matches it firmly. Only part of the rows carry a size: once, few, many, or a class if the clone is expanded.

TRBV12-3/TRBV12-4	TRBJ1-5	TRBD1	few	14	CASSSRQGRRPQHF	TGTGCCAGCAGTTCACGACAGGGTAGACGGCCCCAGCATTTT
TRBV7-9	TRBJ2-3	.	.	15	CASSPSGIYTDTQYF	TGTGCCAGCAGCCCCTCGGGGATTTACACAGATACGCAGTATTTT
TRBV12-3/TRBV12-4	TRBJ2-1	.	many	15	CASSLIGGRYNEQFF	TGTGCCAGCAGTTTGATTGGGGGGCGGTACAATGAGCAGTTCTTC
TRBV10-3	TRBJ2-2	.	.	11	CAISISGELFF	TGTGCCATCAGTATATCCGGGGAGCTGTTTTTT
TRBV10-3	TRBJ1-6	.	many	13	CAISAQEESPLHF	TGTGCCATCAGTGCCCAGGAAGAATCACCCCTCCACTTT
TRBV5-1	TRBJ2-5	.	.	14	CASSFQGPYNEQYF	TGCGCCAGCAGCTTTCAGGGTCCCTACAATGAGCAGTACTTC
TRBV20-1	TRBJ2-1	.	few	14	CSAGWRARGNEQFF	TGCAGTGCTGGCTGGAGGGCCCGGGGTAATGAGCAGTTCTTC
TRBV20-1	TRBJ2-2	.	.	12	CSARDGNGELFF	TGCAGTGCTAGAGACGGTAACGGGGAGCTGTTTTTT
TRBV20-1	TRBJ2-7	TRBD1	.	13	CSASLTGGYEQYF	TGCAGCGCTAGTTTAACAGGGGGCTACGAGCAGTACTTC
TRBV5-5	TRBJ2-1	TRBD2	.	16	CAGSAGGTSGPNEQFF	TGTGCCGGCAGCGCTGGGGGGACTAGCGGACCCAATGAGCAGTTCTTC
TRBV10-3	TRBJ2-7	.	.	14	CATATRTETYEQYF	TGTGCCACTGCAACCAGGACCGAAACCTACGAGCAGTACTTC
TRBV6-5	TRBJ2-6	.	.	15	CASRPRPSGANVLTF	TGTGCCAGCAGACCCCGTCCCTCTGGGGCCAACGTCCTGACTTTC
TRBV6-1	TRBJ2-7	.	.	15	CASSANTVVVYEQYF	TGTGCCAGCAGTGCTAACACGGTGGTTGTGTACGAGCAGTACTTC
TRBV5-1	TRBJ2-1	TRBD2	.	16	CASSLVAGGAYNEQFF	TGCGCCAGCAGCTTGGTTGCGGGAGGGGCCTACAATGAGCAGTTCTTC
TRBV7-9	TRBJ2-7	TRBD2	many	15	CASSLASGNFYEQYF	TGTGCCAGCAGCTTGGCTAGCGGGAATTTCTACGAGCAGTACTTC
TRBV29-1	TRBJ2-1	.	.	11	CSAGDNNEQFF	TGCAGCGCCGGGGATAACAATGAGCAGTTCTTC
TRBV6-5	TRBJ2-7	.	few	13	CASSYLGQMEQYF	TGTGCCAGCAGTTACCTCGGCCAGATGGAGCAGTACTTC